Below, one TCR beta chain is given with its context. Its antigen specificity is not known. No qualities accompany the bases; no much larger clone lies one base away. Explained via the paper, the time point label denotes: recipient sample about 28 days before transplant, after cytoreduction. Blood from recipients was drawn about 28 days before transplant and again at days 30, 100 and 180 after transplant. Nuclei Lysis Solution was used to extract genomic DNA from fresh or cryopreserved unfractionated peripheral blood mononuclear cells. The immunoSEQ assay, a bias-controlled multiplex PCR with V- and J-specific primers, was used to amplify TCR beta CDR3 regions from genomic DNA. A proprietary barcode and Illumina adapter sequences were added to the CDR3 amplicons in a second PCR step. An Illumina MiSeq instrument was used for sequencing of the CDR3 libraries. The paper's data handling went like this. Export and quality control were handled in immunoSEQ Analyzer 3.0, while downstream analyses relied on R Bioconductor and Immunarch. Only productive rearrangements in the normalized downsampled data set were used to calculate repertoire metrics. Clonotypes larger than 5 templates in the normalized cohort were defined as pathologically expanded. The Inverse Simpson Index served as the measure of repertoire diversity. To capture all clonotypes, the CMV-specificity analyses were run on the non-normalized data set. The table comes from immuneACCESS by way of TCRdb, which keeps in-frame sequences with V and J called. Part of the clones is missing from these tables; in studies checked, under half for an unresolved V gene and the rest for unknown reasons. That table furnishes V, J and clone size, whereas the DNA furnished D and trimming. Recorded for this sample are approximately 25,000 clones; around 80% of them occurred a single time. The ten largest clonotypes hold approximately 22% of the sample.

These data come from a study of T cell clonotyping in hematopoietic cell transplantation (dated by TCRdb to the early 2020s). Study-wide context: Recipient samples taken before transplant were obtained following cytoreduction. A total of some 130 blood samples were gathered in the study from 30 to 35 consecutive transplant recipients along with their related donors. Recruitment of patients ran from 2015 to early 2017, and follow-up continued until late 2020 or until death. The full study reports these points: Recipient repertoires showed only a small fraction of overlap with donor repertoires, and over 95% appeared de novo at the given depth. Recipient TCR diversity fell after transplant, with pathologically expanded clonotypes rising progressively from day 30 to day 180. Broader posttransplant TCR repertoire diversity was predicted by donor and pretransplant recipient Inverse Simpson Index values. Sample size was limited, and cells were not sorted, so CD4 and CD8 repertoire contributions could not be separated.

The V end loses 7 bases and the J end loses 3 bases, and a stretch of 7 bases separates them. The cysteine opens and the phenylalanine closes a CDR3 of 11 amino acids. CDR3 DNA only is kept here, 33 bases in frame from base 1. The germline V gene yields SNHLY for CDR1 and FYNNEI for CDR2. Material: peripheral blood mononuclear cells, obtained before stem cell transplant. This receptor was identified in an older woman with acute myeloid leukemia. Some clones in this sample may be carry-over from other donors' samples. Rearrangement joined TRBV2 to TRBJ2-7, with the identity of the D gene unclear. The DNA reads as follows: TGTGCCAGCAAACTGGGCTACGAGCAGTACTTC. This encodes CASKLGYEQYF.